This is a list of T cell receptor beta chains from one sample in a study of T cells in Graves' hyperthyroidism and ophthalmopathy. Each CDR3 protein gets one entry after TCRdb re-called the multiplex PCR reads with MiXCR. Of under 400,000 distinct CDR3 sequences in the sample, approximately 14% were seen once. The material sequenced was blood. These receptors all stem from a woman aged 55-69 years with Graves' ophthalmopathy. The CDR3 runs from the conserved cysteine through the conserved F or W. D genes are given only for firm matches. Rows may omit the clone size; those that give it use once, few, many or a size class.

d_gene: .
j_gene: TRBJ2-1
v_gene: TRBV6-1
abundance: few
CDR3aa: CASRIVNEQFF
CDR3nt: TGTGCCAGCAGAATAGTGAATGAGCAGTTCTTC

d_gene: TRBD1
j_gene: TRBJ2-4
v_gene: TRBV10-3
abundance: once
CDR3aa: CAISEVTGKNSQYF
CDR3nt: TGTGCCATCAGTGAGGTGACAGGGAAAAACAGTCAGTACTTC

d_gene: TRBD1
j_gene: TRBJ2-7
v_gene: TRBV20-1
abundance: many
CDR3aa: CSATHRGLYEQYF
CDR3nt: TGCAGTGCTACCCACAGGGGGCTCTACGAGCAGTACTTC

d_gene: .
j_gene: TRBJ1-4
v_gene: TRBV7-9
abundance: few
CDR3aa: CASSLEGFEATNEKLFF
CDR3nt: TGTGCCAGCAGCTTAGAAGGGTTCGAGGCAACTAATGAAAAACTGTTTTTT

d_gene: .
j_gene: TRBJ2-2
v_gene: TRBV20-1
abundance: few
CDR3aa: CSARPGTGNTGELFF
CDR3nt: TGCAGTGCTAGACCCGGGACTGGGAACACCGGGGAGCTGTTTTTT

d_gene: TRBD1
j_gene: TRBJ2-5
v_gene: TRBV2
abundance: many
CDR3aa: CASCTNQGAQYF
CDR3nt: TGTGCCAGCTGTACCAACCAGGGGGCCCAGTACTTC

d_gene: TRBD2
j_gene: TRBJ2-7
v_gene: TRBV7-2
abundance: many
CDR3aa: CASSLGFGGGRISYEQYF
CDR3nt: TGTGCCAGCAGCTTAGGGTTTGGGGGCGGGAGGATCTCCTACGAGCAGTACTTC

d_gene: TRBD2
j_gene: TRBJ2-3
v_gene: TRBV29-1
abundance: many
CDR3aa: CSVDLAGELDTQYF
CDR3nt: TGCAGCGTTGACCTAGCGGGAGAGTTAGATACGCAGTATTTT

d_gene: .
j_gene: TRBJ2-3
v_gene: TRBV7-2
abundance: many
CDR3aa: CASSLLSSTDTQYF
CDR3nt: TGTGCCAGCAGCTTACTGAGTAGCACAGATACGCAGTATTTT

d_gene: .
j_gene: TRBJ2-7
v_gene: TRBV11-3
abundance: many
CDR3aa: CASSPTGRGYEQYF
CDR3nt: TGTGCCAGCAGCCCCACGGGTCGGGGCTACGAGCAGTACTTC

d_gene: TRBD1
j_gene: TRBJ2-2
v_gene: TRBV10-1
abundance: few
CDR3aa: CASSGSRGRNTGELFF
CDR3nt: TGCGCCAGCAGTGGGTCCAGGGGGAGAAACACCGGGGAGCTGTTTTTT

d_gene: .
j_gene: TRBJ1-1
v_gene: TRBV28
abundance: many
CDR3aa: CATITGLNTEAFF
CDR3nt: TGTGCCACCATAACTGGGTTGAACACTGAAGCTTTCTTT

d_gene: .
j_gene: TRBJ2-7
v_gene: TRBV12-3/TRBV12-4
abundance: many
CDR3aa: CASRPTSRGLEQYF
CDR3nt: TGTGCCAGCAGGCCGACTAGCAGGGGTCTCGAGCAGTACTTC

d_gene: TRBD1
j_gene: TRBJ1-1
v_gene: TRBV10-3
abundance: many
CDR3aa: CAISGQTGTTEAFF
CDR3nt: TGTGCCATCAGTGGACAGACAGGGACCACTGAAGCTTTCTTT

d_gene: .
j_gene: TRBJ1-1
v_gene: TRBV3-1
abundance: many
CDR3aa: CASSHKGVGAFF
CDR3nt: TGTGCCAGCAGCCATAAAGGGGTAGGAGCTTTCTTT

d_gene: .
j_gene: TRBJ2-3
v_gene: TRBV15
abundance: few
CDR3aa: CATSRAGGHSTDTQYF
CDR3nt: TGTGCCACCAGCAGAGCCGGGGGCCACAGCACAGATACGCAGTATTTT

d_gene: TRBD2
j_gene: TRBJ2-1
v_gene: TRBV28
abundance: many
CDR3aa: CASSPWTSGKDEQFF
CDR3nt: TGTGCCAGCAGCCCGTGGACTAGCGGGAAGGATGAGCAGTTCTTC

d_gene: .
j_gene: TRBJ2-7
v_gene: TRBV2
abundance: many
CDR3aa: CASSELGDEAYEQYF
CDR3nt: TGTGCCAGCAGTGAGTTAGGGGACGAGGCCTACGAGCAGTACTTC

d_gene: .
j_gene: TRBJ2-2
v_gene: TRBV2
abundance: many
CDR3aa: CASSEGSNTGELFF
CDR3nt: TGTGCCAGCAGTGAAGGATCGAACACCGGGGAGCTGTTTTTT

d_gene: .
j_gene: TRBJ2-5
v_gene: TRBV6-5
abundance: many
CDR3aa: CASSYSETQYF
CDR3nt: TGTGCCAGCAGTTACTCAGAGACCCAGTACTTC

d_gene: .
j_gene: TRBJ1-5
v_gene: TRBV18
abundance: few
CDR3aa: CASSPPFRNQPQHF
CDR3nt: TGTGCCAGCTCACCACCGTTCAGAAATCAGCCCCAGCATTTT

d_gene: .
j_gene: TRBJ1-5
v_gene: TRBV18
abundance: many
CDR3aa: CASQGTGGNQPQHF
CDR3nt: TGTGCCAGCCAAGGGACGGGGGGAAATCAGCCCCAGCATTTT

d_gene: .
j_gene: TRBJ2-3
v_gene: TRBV7-9
abundance: many
CDR3aa: CASSLGGRADTQYF
CDR3nt: TGTGCCAGCAGTCTCGGGGGAAGGGCAGATACGCAGTATTTT

d_gene: .
j_gene: TRBJ2-5
v_gene: TRBV10-1
abundance: .
CDR3aa: CASSESVTLGALLCETQYF
CDR3nt: TGCGCCAGCAGTGAGAGTGTTACCCTTGGAGCCCTTTTGTGTGAGACCCAGTACTTC

d_gene: .
j_gene: TRBJ2-1
v_gene: TRBV20-1
abundance: many
CDR3aa: CSATRIDEQFF
CDR3nt: TGCAGTGCTACCAGGATCGATGAGCAGTTCTTC

d_gene: TRBD1
j_gene: TRBJ2-2
v_gene: TRBV7-9
abundance: many
CDR3aa: CASSFDLRDRITGELFF
CDR3nt: TGTGCCAGCAGTTTCGACCTCCGGGACAGGATCACCGGGGAGCTGTTTTTT

d_gene: .
j_gene: TRBJ1-1
v_gene: TRBV3-1
abundance: many
CDR3aa: CASSQEAGSTEAFF
CDR3nt: TGTGCCAGCAGCCAAGAAGCCGGGAGCACTGAAGCTTTCTTT

d_gene: .
j_gene: TRBJ2-7
v_gene: TRBV29-1
abundance: .
CDR3aa: CSELGGGDSYEQYF
CDR3nt: TGCAGCGAACTGGGCGGCGGGGATTCCTACGAGCAGTACTTC

d_gene: .
j_gene: TRBJ2-4
v_gene: TRBV2
abundance: many
CDR3aa: CASSLQDPAKNIQYF
CDR3nt: TGTGCCAGCAGTCTTCAAGACCCAGCCAAAAACATTCAGTACTTC

d_gene: TRBD1
j_gene: TRBJ1-5
v_gene: TRBV28
abundance: many
CDR3aa: CASSSLTGTGGDNQPQHF
CDR3nt: TGTGCCAGCAGTTCACTTACCGGGACAGGGGGCGACAATCAGCCCCAGCATTTT

d_gene: .
j_gene: TRBJ2-1
v_gene: TRBV12-3/TRBV12-4
abundance: many
CDR3aa: CASSFVRESYNEQFF
CDR3nt: TGTGCCAGCAGTTTTGTCCGGGAATCCTACAATGAGCAGTTCTTC